These 9 T cell receptor beta chains originate from one sample sequenced in a study of shared clonotypes between healthy human individuals. The repertoire was sequenced with immunoSEQ multiplex PCR; TCRdb's copy has only in-frame clones and lacks some. There are 490,000 or so clones in the sample; about 79% occur only once, and under 15% lies in the top ten. The specimen was PBMCs. The receptor set was obtained from a woman in her 40s in good health. Some clones in this sample may be carry-over from other donors' samples.

The chain has TRBV5-6 and TRBJ2-5, with 8 bases aligning to TRBD1. Germline V CDR1 and CDR2: SGHDT, YYEEEE. With 3 bases clipped from V and 4 bases from J, the junction kept 2 bases outside the gene matches. CDR3 length: 13 amino acids. DNA for the CDR3: TGTGCCAGCAGCTGGACAGGGAGAGAGACCCAGTACTTC. Its protein is CASSWTGRETQYF.

The chain links TRBV5-4 to TRBJ1-1; possibly TRBD1 for D (6 bases). This CDR3 spans 14 amino acids. V lost 4 bases, J lost 0 bases, and 10 bases lay in between. Germline V CDR1 and CDR2: SGHNT, YYREEE (reference sequence). CDR3 in DNA: TGTGCCAGCAGCAAGGACAGAATGAACACTGAAGCTTTCTTT. Protein: CASSKDRMNTEAFF. The complete variable domain, with remaining parts taken from reference TRBV5-4 and TRBJ1-1, reads ETGVTQSPTHLIKTRGQQVTLRCSSQSGHNTVSWYQQALGQGPQFIFQYYREEENGRGNFPPRFSGLQFPNYSSELNVNALELDDSALYLCASSKDRMNTEAFFGQGTRLTVV.

This chain connects TRBV4-3 to TRBJ2-1; D is undetermined. V lost 0 bases to trimming and J lost 5 bases, with 5 bases between them. Germline CDR1 and CDR2: LGHNA and YSLEER. The CDR3 runs to 13 residues. Here the CDR3 reads CASSQDRNNEQFF. The DNA for the CDR3 is TGCGCCAGCAGCCAAGATCGGAACAATGAGCAGTTCTTC.

V is TRBV5-1 and J is TRBJ1-4, with 7 nucleotides matching TRBD1. The CDR3 covers 14 residues. Per the germline V gene, CDR1 is SGHRS and CDR2 is YFSETQ. Losses at the gene ends were 4 bases for V and 5 bases for J; bases not matched to a gene: 5. The CDR3 nucleotides read TGCGCCAGCAGCATACCGGGACAGAATGAAAAACTGTTTTTT. Its translation is CASSIPGQNEKLFF.

This clone was recorded once. This chain links TRBV7-6 with TRBJ2-5, with 10 bases that match TRBD2. Per the germline V gene, CDR1 is SGHVS and CDR2 is FNYEAQ. This CDR3 spans 15 amino acids. The trim removed 3 bases at V and 4 bases at J, leaving 5 bases unmatched. CDR3 sequence: CASSLQLAGVETQYF. CDR3 coding DNA: TGTGCCAGCAGCTTGCAGCTAGCGGGAGTAGAGACCCAGTACTTC.

On this clone itself: A read error may be the cause here, since a much bigger clone is one base away. The sample has other DNA sequences that encode this CDR3 too. V is TRBV11-2 and J is TRBJ2-1; D not certain. Trimming cost V 3 bases and J 9 bases, with 3 bases left between them. The CDR3 contains 10 residues. Germline V lookup: CDR1 SGHAT, CDR2 FQNNGV. The CDR3 sequence is CASSFGEQFF. Written as DNA, the CDR3 is TGTGCCAGCAGCTTTGGTGAGCAGTTCTTC.

The chain couples TRBV27 to TRBJ1-1; D gene uncertain. The V end lost 2 bases, the J end lost 4 bases, and 11 bases lay between the germline ends. CDR1 is MNHEY and CDR2 is SMNVEV in the germline V gene (reference sequence). The CDR3 totals 14 residues. CDR3 DNA sequence: TGTGCCAGCAGTTTAAGAGGGTGGCTCACTGAAGCTTTCTTT. This sequence encodes CASSLRGWLTEAFF.

The gene calls are TRBV5-1 and TRBJ2-6; D unclear. The CDR3 runs 16 residues. CDR1 and CDR2 (germline): SGHRS, YFSETQ. Trimming took off 0 bases at V and 0 bases at J, with 7 bases between the two ends. CDR3 in DNA: TGCGCCAGCAGCTTGGGACACCTCTCTGGGGCCAACGTCCTGACTTTC. It codes for CASSLGHLSGANVLTF.

V is TRBV19 and J is TRBJ2-2; 11 nucleotides align to TRBD2. This CDR3 has 18 residues. The germline V gene encodes CDR1 LNHDA and CDR2 SQIVND (reference sequence). The J segment lost 4 bases and the V segment lost 0 bases, leaving 7 bases of the junction unmatched. In DNA form, the CDR3 reads TGTGCCAGTAGTATAGATCCCTATAGCGGGAGGGGCACCGGGGAGCTGTTTTTT. It yields the protein CASSIDPYSGRGTGELFF.